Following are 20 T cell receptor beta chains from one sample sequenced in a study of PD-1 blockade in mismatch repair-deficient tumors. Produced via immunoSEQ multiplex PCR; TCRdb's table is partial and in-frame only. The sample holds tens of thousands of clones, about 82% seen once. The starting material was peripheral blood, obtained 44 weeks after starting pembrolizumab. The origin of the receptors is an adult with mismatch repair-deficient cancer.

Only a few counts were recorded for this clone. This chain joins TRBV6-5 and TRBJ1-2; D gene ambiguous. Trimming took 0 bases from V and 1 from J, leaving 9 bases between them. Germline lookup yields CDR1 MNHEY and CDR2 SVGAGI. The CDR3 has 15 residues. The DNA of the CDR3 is TGTGCCAGCAGTTACTCGCGGGAAGTTAACTATGGCTACACCTTC. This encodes CASSYSREVNYGYTF.

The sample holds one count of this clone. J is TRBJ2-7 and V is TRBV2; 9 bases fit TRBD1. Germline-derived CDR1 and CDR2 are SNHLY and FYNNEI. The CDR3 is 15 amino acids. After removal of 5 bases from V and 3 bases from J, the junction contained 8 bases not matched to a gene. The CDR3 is CASSYLGQGIYEQYF. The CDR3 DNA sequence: TGTGCCAGCAGTTACCTCGGACAGGGGATCTACGAGCAGTACTTC.

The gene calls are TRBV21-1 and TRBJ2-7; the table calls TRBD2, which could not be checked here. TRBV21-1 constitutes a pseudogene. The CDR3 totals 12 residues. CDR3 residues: CASSYPGNEQYF. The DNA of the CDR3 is TGTGCCAGCAGCTACCCGGGAAACGAGCAGTACTTC.

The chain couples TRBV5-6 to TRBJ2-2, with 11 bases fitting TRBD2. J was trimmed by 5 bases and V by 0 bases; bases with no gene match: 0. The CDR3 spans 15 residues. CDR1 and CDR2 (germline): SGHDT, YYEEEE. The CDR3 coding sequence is TGTGCCAGCAGCTTGGGACTAGCGGGAACCGGGGAGCTGTTTTTT. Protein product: CASSLGLAGTGELFF.

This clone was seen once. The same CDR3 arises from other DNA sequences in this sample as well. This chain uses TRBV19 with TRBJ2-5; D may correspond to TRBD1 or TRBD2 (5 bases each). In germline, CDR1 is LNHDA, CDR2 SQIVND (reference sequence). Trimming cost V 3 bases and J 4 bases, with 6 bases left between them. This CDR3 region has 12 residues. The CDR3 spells CASSIGGETQYF. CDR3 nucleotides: TGTGCCAGTAGTATTGGGGGAGAGACCCAGTACTTC.

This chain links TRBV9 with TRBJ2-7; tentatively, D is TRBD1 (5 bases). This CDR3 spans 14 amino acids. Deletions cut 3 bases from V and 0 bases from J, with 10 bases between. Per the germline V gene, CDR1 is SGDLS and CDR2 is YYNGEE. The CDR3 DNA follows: TGTGCCAGCAGCGCCCAGGGTCACTCCTACGAGCAGTACTTC. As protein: CASSAQGHSYEQYF.

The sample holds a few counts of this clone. The CDR3, as DNA: TGTGCCAGCAGCGACCCGGGACAGGGTCCGGAGACCCAGTACTTC. It is translated as CASSDPGQGPETQYF. The chain is built from TRBV9 and TRBJ2-5; TRBD1 matches 9 bases. The CDR3 loop spans 15 amino acids. V trimming: 3 bases; J trimming: 5 bases; junction bases outside the gene matches: 8. Germline lookup yields CDR1 SGDLS and CDR2 YYNGEE.

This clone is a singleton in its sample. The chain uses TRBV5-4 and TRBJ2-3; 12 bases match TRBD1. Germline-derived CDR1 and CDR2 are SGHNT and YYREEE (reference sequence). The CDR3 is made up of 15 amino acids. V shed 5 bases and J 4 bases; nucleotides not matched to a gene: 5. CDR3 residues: CASRSGQGASDTQYF. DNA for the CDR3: TGTGCCAGCAGGTCGGGACAGGGGGCTTCAGATACGCAGTATTTT.

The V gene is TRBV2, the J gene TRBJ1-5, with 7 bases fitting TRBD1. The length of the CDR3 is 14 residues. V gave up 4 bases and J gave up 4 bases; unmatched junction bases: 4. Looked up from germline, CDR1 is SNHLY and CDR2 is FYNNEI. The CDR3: CASSGGQRNQPQHF. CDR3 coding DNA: TGTGCCAGCAGTGGGGGACAGCGAAATCAGCCCCAGCATTTT. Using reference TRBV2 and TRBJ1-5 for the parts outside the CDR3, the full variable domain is EPEVTQTPSHQVTQMGQEVILRCVPISNHLYFYWYRQILGQKVEFLVSFYNNEISEKSEIFDDQFSVERPDGSNFTLKIRSTKLEDSAMYFCASSGGQRNQPQHFGDGTRLSIL.

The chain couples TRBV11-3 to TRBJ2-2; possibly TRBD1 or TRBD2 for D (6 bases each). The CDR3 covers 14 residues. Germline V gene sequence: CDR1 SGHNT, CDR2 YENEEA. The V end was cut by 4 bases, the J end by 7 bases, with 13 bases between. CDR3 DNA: TGTGCCAGCAGCTCTCTTAGGGGGGTCGGGGAGCTGTTTTTT. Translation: CASSSLRGVGELFF. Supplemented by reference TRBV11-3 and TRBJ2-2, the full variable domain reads EAGVVQSPRYKIIEKKQPVAFWCNPISGHNTLYWYLQNLGQGPELLIRYENEEAVDDSQLPKDRFSAERLKGVDSTLKIQPAELGDSAVYLCASSSLRGVGELFFGEGSRLTVL.

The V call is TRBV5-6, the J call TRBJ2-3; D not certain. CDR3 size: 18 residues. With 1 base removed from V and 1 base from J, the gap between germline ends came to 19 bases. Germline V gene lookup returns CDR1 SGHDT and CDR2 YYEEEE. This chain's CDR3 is CASSLIIRGHPGTDTQYF. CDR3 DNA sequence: TGTGCCAGCAGCTTGATCATCCGAGGCCACCCGGGCACAGATACGCAGTATTTT.

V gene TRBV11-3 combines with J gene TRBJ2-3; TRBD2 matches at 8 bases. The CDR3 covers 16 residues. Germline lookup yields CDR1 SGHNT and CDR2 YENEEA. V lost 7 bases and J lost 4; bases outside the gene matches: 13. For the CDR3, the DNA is TGTGCCAGCAATCTGAACGGGAGGGCCAGCTCAGATACGCAGTATTTT. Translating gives CASNLNGRASSDTQYF.

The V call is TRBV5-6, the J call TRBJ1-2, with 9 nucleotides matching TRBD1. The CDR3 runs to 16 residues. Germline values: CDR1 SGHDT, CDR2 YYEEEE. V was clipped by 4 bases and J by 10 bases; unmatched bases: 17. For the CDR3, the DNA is TGTGCCAGCAGCGAAGGACCCGGGACAGGGAATCTTCCCTACACCTTC. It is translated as CASSEGPGTGNLPYTF. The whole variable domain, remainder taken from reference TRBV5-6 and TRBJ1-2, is DAGVTQSPTHLIKTRGQQVTLRCSPKSGHDTVSWYQQALGQGPQFIFQYYEEEERQRGNFPDRFSGHQFPNYSSELNVNALLLGDSALYLCASSEGPGTGNLPYTFGSGTRLTVV.

The CDR3 DNA reads TGTGCCAGTAGTATAGGCGAAACTAGCGGATTCTCCTACGAGCAGTACTTC. Protein: CASSIGETSGFSYEQYF. V usage is TRBV19 and J usage is TRBJ2-7; TRBD2 aligns across 8 bases. Unmatched junction bases numbered 8, after V lost 1 base and J lost 0 bases. The CDR3 consists of 17 residues. CDR1 LNHDA and CDR2 SQIVND come from the germline V gene (reference sequence).

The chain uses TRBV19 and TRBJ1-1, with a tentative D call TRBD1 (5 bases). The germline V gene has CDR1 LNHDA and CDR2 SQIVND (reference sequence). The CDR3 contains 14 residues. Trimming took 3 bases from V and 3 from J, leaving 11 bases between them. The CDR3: CASSIWGTDTEAFF. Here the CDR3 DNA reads TGTGCCAGTAGTATCTGGGGGACGGACACTGAAGCTTTCTTT.

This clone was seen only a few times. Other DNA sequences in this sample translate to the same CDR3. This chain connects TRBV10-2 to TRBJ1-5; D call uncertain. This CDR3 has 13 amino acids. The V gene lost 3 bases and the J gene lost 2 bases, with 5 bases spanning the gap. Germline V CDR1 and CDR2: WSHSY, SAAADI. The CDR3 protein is CASSDGGNQPQHF. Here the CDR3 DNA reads TGCGCCAGCAGTGACGGAGGCAATCAGCCCCAGCATTTT.

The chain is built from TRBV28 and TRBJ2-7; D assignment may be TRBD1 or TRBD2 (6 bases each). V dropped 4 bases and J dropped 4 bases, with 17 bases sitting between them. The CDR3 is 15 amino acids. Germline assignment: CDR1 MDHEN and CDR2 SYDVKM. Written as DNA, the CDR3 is TGTGCCAGCAGTTCCCAGAGGGGGGCGACTTACGAGCAGTACTTC. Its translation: CASSSQRGATYEQYF.

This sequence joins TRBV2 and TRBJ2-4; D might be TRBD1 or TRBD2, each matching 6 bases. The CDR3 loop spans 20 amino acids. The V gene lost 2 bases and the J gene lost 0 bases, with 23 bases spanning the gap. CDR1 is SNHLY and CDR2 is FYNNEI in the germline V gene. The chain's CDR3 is CASSEWDSVGGYLAKNIQYF. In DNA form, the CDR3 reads TGTGCCAGCAGTGAATGGGACTCAGTAGGGGGGTATTTAGCCAAAAACATTCAGTACTTC.

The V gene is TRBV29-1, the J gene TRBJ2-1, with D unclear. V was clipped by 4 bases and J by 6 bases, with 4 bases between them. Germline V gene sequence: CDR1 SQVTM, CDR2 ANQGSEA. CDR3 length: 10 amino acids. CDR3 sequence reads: CSVAGNEQFF. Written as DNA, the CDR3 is TGCAGCGTTGCTGGCAATGAGCAGTTCTTC.

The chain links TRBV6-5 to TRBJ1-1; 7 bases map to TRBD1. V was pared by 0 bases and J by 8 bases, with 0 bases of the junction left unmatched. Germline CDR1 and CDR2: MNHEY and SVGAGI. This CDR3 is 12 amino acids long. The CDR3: CASSYSGQEAFF. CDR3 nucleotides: TGTGCCAGCAGTTACTCGGGACAGGAAGCTTTCTTT.